This T cell receptor (beta chain) was sequenced in a study of blood T cells in healthy people across ages. A second PCR of roughly 7 to 11 cycles used a sample-barcoded 5' primer and a J-beta primer mix. Samples each returned at least 3 million CDR3-containing paired-end reads. TCRdb ran MiXCR on the 5' RACE reads and lists one entry per CDR3 protein. The repertoire holds hundreds of thousands of distinct CDR3 sequences, with 56% as singletons. Per sample, a minimum of 7 million PBMCs were isolated. Trimming stripped 8 bases from V and 3 bases from J, with 8 bases between. This CDR3 region has 12 residues. The germline V gene encodes CDR1 SNHLY and CDR2 FYNNEI.

The receptor was isolated from a man aged 40-55 years in good health. V is TRBV2 and J is TRBJ1-5; D is unresolved. Sequencing was done on a sample of blood. CDR3 residues: CASEGNNQPQHF. CDR3 nucleotide sequence: TGTGCCAGCGAGGGCAACAATCAGCCCCAGCATTTT.